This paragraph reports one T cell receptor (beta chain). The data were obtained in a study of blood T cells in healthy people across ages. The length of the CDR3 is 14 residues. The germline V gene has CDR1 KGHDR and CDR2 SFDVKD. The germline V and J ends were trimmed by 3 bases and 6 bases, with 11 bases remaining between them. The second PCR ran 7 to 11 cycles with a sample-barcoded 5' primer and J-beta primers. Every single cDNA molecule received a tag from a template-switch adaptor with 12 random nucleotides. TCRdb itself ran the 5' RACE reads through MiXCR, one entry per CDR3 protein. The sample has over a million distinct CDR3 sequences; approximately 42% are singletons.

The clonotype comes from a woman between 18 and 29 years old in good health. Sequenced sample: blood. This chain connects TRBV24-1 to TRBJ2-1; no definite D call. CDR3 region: CATSDGPMGNEQFF. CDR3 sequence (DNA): TGTGCCACCAGTGATGGGCCCATGGGCAATGAGCAGTTCTTC.